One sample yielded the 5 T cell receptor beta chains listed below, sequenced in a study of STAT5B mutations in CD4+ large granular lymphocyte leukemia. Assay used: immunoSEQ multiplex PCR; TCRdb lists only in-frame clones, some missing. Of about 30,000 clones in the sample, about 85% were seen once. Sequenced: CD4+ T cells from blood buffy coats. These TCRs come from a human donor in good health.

The CDR3 spells CASSNPTGPNQPQHF. In DNA, the CDR3 is TGTGCCAGCAGTAACCCGACAGGGCCCAATCAGCCCCAGCATTTT. The rearrangement joins TRBV6-1 to TRBJ1-5; 7 nucleotides align to TRBD1. The CDR3 sequence is 15 residues long. Germline loops: CDR1 MNHNS, CDR2 SASEGT. The J segment lost 3 bases and the V segment lost 5 bases, leaving 7 bases of the junction unmatched.

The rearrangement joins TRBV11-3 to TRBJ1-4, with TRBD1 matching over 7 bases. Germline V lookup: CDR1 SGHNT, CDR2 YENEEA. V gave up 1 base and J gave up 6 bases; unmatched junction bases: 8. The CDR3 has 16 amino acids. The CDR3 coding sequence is TGTGCCAGCAGCTTAGTCGTGACAGGGAGACATGAAAAACTGTTTTTT. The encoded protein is CASSLVVTGRHEKLFF.

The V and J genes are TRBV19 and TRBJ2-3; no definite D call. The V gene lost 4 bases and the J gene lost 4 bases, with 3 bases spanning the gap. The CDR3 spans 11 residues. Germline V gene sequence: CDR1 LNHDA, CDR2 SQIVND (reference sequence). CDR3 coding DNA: TGTGCCAGTAGTAAAGCAGATACGCAGTATTTT. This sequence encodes CASSKADTQYF.

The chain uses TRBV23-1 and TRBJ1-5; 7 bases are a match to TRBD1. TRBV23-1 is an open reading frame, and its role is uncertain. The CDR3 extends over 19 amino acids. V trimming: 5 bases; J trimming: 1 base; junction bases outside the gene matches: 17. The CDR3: CASSNYPQGTIWSNQPQHF. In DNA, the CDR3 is TGCGCCAGCAGTAATTACCCACAGGGGACTATTTGGAGCAATCAGCCCCAGCATTTT.

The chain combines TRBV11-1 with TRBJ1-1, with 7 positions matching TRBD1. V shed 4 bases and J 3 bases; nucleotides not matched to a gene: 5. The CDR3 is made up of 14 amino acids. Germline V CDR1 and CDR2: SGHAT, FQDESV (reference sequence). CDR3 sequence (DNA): TGTGCCAGCAGCTCAACAGGGGTTGACACTGAAGCTTTCTTT. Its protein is CASSSTGVDTEAFF.